The entry below gives a single T cell receptor beta chain sequence along with its context. Antigen specificity is unknown. The germline gives CDR1 SGHNT, CDR2 YYREEE (reference sequence). Trimming removed 2 bases at V and 1 base at J, with 11 bases between. This CDR3 contains 15 residues. Researchers processed graft tissue to release intraepithelial and lamina propria lymphocytes. These data are taken from a study of graft-versus-host responses after intestinal transplantation. Background on the study: Tacrolimus plus steroids were given to all recipients for two to three years, preceded by anti-thymocyte globulin induction. Findings and limits, study-wide: High graft-versus-host to host-versus-graft clonal ratios were found in allografts of patients who had graft-donor T cell macrochimerism.

Assay: immunoSEQ multiplex PCR; the TCRdb copy retains only in-frame clones and omits some. The table lists fewer than 20,000 clones, just under 75% of them singletons. Sequenced here: ileum tissue, sampled 14 days after transplant. This sequence originates from a human patient who received an intestinal transplant, so some T cells may come from the graft donor. The genes are TRBV5-4 and TRBJ2-3, with no clear D. CDR3 residues: CASSFDSLGTDTQYF. CDR3 DNA: TGTGCCAGCAGCTTTGATTCCTTGGGCACAGATACGCAGTATTTT.